This section outlines one TCR beta chain sequence together with its context. The beta constant-region primer was an equimolar mix of two oligonucleotides covering TRBC1 and TRBC2. The ligated cDNA underwent four PCR rounds using SP2 and nested alpha and beta constant-region primers. A single record per CDR3 protein comes from TCRdb applying MiXCR to the UMI-ligation and nested PCR reads. The sample lists 80,000 or so distinct CDR3 sequences; around 9% were seen once. The data are from a study of naive and memory T cell subsets. The CDR3 is made up of 15 amino acids. J lost 5 bases, V lost 1 base, and 7 bases had no gene match. CDR1 and CDR2 (germline): SQVTM, ANQGSEA.

The clonotype was recovered from a human donor in good health. The chain combines TRBV29-1 with TRBJ1-2; 10 bases are a match to TRBD1. Sequenced material: naive CD8+ T cells from blood. The CDR3 coding sequence is TGCAGCGTTGAAGCCCCCGGACAGGGGGATTATGGCTACACCTTC. Encoded protein: CSVEAPGQGDYGYTF.